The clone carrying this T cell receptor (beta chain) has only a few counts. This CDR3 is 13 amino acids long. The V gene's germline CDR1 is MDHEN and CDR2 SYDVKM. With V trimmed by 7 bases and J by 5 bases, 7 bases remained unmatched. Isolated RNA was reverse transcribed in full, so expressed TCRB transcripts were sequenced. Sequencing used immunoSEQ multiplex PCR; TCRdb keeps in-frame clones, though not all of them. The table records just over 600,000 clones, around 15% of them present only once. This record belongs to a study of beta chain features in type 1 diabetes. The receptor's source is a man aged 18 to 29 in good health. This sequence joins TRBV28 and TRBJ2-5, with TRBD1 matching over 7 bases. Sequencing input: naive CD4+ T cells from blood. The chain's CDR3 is CASNVGGWETQYF. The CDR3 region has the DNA TGTGCCAGCAACGTAGGGGGCTGGGAGACCCAGTACTTC. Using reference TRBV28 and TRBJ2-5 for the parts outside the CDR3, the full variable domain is DVKVTQSSRYLVKRTGEKVFLECVQDMDHENMFWYRQDPGLGLRLIYFSYDVKMKEKGDIPEGYSVSREKKERFSLILESASTNQTSMYLCASNVGGWETQYFGPGTRLLVL.